This T cell receptor beta chain stems from a study of blood T cell repertoires in COVID-19. Background on the study: PBMCs, B-cell-depleted T cells, or T cells provided the cDNA or gDNA that made up the material.

Germline CDR1 SGHVS, CDR2 FNYEAQ. This CDR3 is 17 amino acids long. After removal of 1 base from V and 6 bases from J, the junction contained 12 bases not matched to a gene. Assay used: immunoSEQ multiplex PCR; TCRdb lists only in-frame clones, some missing. The repertoire has about 210,000 clones, roughly four fifths of them found once; the top ten carry 10% to 15%. The clonotype was recovered from a woman between 40 and 50 years old with acute or convalescent COVID-19. Sequencing was performed on peripheral blood. The genes are TRBV7-6 and TRBJ1-1; 9 nucleotides line up with TRBD1. The CDR3 coding sequence is TGTGCCAGCAGCTTAGGAGTTGGGGACAGGGCGGTCTCTGAAGCTTTCTTT. Residues: CASSLGVGDRAVSEAFF.